This T cell receptor beta chain came from a study of beta chain features in type 1 diabetes. Findings and caveats of the study: People with Type 1 diabetes carried modestly yet significantly shorter TCRB CDR3s in all four CD4+ subsets. Patients' naive, central memory and regulatory TCRB repertoires appeared more alike than those of healthy donors.

In this sample, this clone turned up a few times. Its antigen is still unknown. V lost 4 bases and J lost 3; bases outside the gene matches: 9. This CDR3 has 15 amino acids. From germline, CDR1 is SGHRS and CDR2 YFSETQ. Expressed TCRB transcripts got sequenced, as all isolated RNA was reverse transcribed. The assay was immunoSEQ multiplex PCR, and TCRdb's table has in-frame clones only and misses some. Here the sample spans under 850,000 clones, roughly 13% being singletons. The origin of this receptor is a man between 18 and 35 years old with type 1 diabetes. The V and J genes are TRBV5-1 and TRBJ1-2; 7 bases are a match to TRBD1. The sample consisted of naive CD4+ T cells from blood. The CDR3 loop reads CASSRDSISHYGYTF. The CDR3, as DNA: TGCGCCAGCAGCCGGGACAGCATTTCTCACTATGGCTACACCTTC.